This T cell receptor (beta chain) was captured in a study of shared clonotypes between healthy human individuals. Broader study findings: Large sequencing depth failed to make sorted-subset sequencing complete, rarefaction showed. The expectation was that sequencing depth would affect clonotype sharing among donors.

The CDR3 loop spans 13 amino acids. J was trimmed by 4 bases and V by 8 bases; bases with no gene match: 4. Germline V gene sequence: CDR1 MNHEY, CDR2 SMNVEV (reference sequence). A note on this clone: Antigen: not known.

This table comes from immunoSEQ multiplex PCR, and its TCRdb copy is limited to in-frame clones, with some not included. The data hold 330,000 or so clones, with roughly 70% observed a single time. The V call is TRBV27, the J call TRBJ2-7; 11 positions agree with TRBD1. The sequencing sample was made of memory CD4+ T cells sorted from blood. The subset here: CD45RA-negative fraction. This sequence was found in a man aged 30-40 years in good health. DNA for the CDR3: TGTGCCAGCGGACAGGGGGCGACTTACGAGCAGTACTTC. This gives the protein CASGQGATYEQYF.